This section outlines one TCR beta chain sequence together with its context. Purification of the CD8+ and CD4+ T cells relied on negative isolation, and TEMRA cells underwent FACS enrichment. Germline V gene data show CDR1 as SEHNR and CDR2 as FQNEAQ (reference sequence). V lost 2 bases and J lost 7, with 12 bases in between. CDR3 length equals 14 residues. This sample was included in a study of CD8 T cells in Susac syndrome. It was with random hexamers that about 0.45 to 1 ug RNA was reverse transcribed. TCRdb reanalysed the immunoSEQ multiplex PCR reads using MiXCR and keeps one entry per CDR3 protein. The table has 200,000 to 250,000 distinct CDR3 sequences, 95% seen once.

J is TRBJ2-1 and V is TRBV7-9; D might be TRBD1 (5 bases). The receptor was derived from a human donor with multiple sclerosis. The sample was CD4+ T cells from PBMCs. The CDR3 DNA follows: TGTGCCAGCAGCTTAAGGGGTCTTCGGAATGAGCAGTTCTTC. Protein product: CASSLRGLRNEQFF.